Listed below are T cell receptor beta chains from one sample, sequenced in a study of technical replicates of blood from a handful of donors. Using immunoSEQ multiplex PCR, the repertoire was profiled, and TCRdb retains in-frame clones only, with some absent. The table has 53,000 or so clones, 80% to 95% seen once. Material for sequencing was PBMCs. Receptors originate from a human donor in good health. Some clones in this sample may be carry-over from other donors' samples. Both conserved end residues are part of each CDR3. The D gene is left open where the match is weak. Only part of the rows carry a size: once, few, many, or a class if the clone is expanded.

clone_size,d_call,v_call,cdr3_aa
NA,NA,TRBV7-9,CASSLSGGDQPQHF
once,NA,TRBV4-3,CASSQESTTNTGELFF
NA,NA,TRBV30,CAWRPGGAANEKLFF
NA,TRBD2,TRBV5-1,CASSLGLAGRGETQYF
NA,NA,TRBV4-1,CASSQIPDSSYNSPLHF
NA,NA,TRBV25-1,CASSERGSRSEAFF
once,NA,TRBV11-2,CASSPYLGARGDTQYF
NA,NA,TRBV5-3,CARSFSGNSSYEQYF
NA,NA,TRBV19,CASSISLGGFNQPQHF
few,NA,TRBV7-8,CASSPRVVEKLFF